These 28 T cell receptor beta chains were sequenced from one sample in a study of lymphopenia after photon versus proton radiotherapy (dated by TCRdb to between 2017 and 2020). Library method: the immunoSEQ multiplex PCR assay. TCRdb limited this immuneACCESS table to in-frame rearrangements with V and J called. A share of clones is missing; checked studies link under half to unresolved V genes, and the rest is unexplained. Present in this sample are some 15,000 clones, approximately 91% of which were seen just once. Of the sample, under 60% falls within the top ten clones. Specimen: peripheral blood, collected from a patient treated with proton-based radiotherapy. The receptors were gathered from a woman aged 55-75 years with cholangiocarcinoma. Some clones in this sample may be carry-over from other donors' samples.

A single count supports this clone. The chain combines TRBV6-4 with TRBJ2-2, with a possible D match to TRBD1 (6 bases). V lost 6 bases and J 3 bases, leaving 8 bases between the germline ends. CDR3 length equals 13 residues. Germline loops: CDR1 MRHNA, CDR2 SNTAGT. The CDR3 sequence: CASRTGYTGELFF. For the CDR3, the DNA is TGTGCCAGCAGAACAGGGTACACCGGGGAGCTGTTTTTT.

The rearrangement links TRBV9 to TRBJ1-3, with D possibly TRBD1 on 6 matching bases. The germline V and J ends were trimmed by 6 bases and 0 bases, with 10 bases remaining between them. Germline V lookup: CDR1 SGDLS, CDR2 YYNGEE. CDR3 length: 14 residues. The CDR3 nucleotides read TGTGCCAGCAATCCGGGACACTCTGGAAACACCATATATTTT. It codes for CASNPGHSGNTIYF.

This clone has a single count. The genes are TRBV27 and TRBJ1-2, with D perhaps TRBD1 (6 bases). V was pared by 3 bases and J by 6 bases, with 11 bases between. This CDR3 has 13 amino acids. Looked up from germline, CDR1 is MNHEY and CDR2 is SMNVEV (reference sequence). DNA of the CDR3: TGTGCCAGCAGTTTTACAGGGTTGGATGGCTACACCTTC. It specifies CASSFTGLDGYTF.

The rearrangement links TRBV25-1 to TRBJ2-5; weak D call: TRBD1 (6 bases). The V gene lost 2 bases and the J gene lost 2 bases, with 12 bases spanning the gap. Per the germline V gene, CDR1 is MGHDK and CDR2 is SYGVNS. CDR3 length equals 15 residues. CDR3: CASSETSGQQETQYF. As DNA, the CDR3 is TGTGCCAGCAGTGAAACAAGTGGACAGCAAGAGACCCAGTACTTC.

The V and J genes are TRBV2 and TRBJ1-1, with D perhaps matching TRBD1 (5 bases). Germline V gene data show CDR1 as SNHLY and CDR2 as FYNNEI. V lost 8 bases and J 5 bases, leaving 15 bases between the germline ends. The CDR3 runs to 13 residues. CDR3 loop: CASSVLGGTEAFF. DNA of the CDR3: TGTGCCAGCTCGGTTTTGGGGGGGACTGAAGCTTTCTTT.

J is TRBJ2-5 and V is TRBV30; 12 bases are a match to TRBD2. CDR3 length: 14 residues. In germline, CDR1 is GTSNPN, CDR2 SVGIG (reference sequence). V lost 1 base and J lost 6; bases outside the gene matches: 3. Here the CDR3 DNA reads TGTGCCTGGAGTGGACTAGCGGGAGAACAGACCCAGTACTTC. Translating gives CAWSGLAGEQTQYF.

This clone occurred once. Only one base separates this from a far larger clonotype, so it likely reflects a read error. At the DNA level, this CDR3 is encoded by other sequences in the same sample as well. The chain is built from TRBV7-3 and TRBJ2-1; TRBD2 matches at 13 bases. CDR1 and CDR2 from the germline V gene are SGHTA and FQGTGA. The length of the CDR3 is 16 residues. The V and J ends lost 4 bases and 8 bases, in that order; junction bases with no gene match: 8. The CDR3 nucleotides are TGTGCCAGCAGCTCCCTGACTAGCGGGGGGTTGGATGAGCAGTTCTTC. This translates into CASSSLTSGGLDEQFF.

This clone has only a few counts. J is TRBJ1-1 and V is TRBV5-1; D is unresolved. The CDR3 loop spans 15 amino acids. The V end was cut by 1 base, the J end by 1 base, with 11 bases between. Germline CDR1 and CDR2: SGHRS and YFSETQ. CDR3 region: CASSLTWATNTEAFF. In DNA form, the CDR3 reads TGCGCCAGCAGCTTGACGTGGGCTACGAACACTGAAGCTTTCTTT.

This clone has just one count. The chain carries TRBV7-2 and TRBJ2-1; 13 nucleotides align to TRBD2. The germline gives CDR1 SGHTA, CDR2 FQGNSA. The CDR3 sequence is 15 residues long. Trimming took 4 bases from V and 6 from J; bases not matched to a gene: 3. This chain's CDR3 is CASSSGLAGTNEQFF. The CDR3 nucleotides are TGTGCCAGCAGCTCGGGACTAGCGGGGACCAATGAGCAGTTCTTC.

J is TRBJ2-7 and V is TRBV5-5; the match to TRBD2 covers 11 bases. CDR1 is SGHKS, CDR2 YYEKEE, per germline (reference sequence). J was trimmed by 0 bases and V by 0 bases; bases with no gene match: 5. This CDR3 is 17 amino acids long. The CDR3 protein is CASSLGLAGGSSYEQYF. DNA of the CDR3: TGTGCCAGCAGCTTGGGGCTAGCGGGGGGCAGCTCCTACGAGCAGTACTTC.

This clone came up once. The CDR3 region has the DNA TGTGCCAGCAGCTTAGGACAGGGGGCCGGCGAGCAGTACTTC. Amino acids: CASSLGQGAGEQYF. The chain joins TRBV7-2 to TRBJ2-7, with 10 bases lining up with TRBD1. V gave up 1 base and J gave up 6 bases; unmatched junction bases: 3. Looked up from germline, CDR1 is SGHTA and CDR2 is FQGNSA. This CDR3 comprises 14 residues.

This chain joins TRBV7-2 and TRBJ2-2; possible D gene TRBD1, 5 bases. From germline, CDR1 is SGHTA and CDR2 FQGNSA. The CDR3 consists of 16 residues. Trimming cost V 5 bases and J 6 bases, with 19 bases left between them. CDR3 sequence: CASSPRVLGSPGELFF. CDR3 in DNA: TGTGCCAGCAGCCCCAGGGTGTTGGGCAGTCCCGGGGAGCTGTTTTTT. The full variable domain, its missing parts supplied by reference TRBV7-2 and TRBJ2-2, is GAGVSQSPSNKVTEKGKDVELRCDPISGHTALYWYRQSLGQGLEFLIYFQGNSAPDKSGLPSDRFSAERTGGSVSTLTIQRTQQEDSAVYLCASSPRVLGSPGELFFGEGSRLTVL.

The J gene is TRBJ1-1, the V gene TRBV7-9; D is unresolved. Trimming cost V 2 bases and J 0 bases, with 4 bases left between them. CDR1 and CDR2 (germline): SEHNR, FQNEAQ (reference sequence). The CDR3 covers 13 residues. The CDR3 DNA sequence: TGTGCCAGCAGCTTACTGGTGAACACTGAAGCTTTCTTT. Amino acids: CASSLLVNTEAFF.

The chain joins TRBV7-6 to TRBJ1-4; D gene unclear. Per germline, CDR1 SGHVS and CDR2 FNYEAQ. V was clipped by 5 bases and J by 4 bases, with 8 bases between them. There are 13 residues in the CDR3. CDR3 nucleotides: TGTGCCAGCAGCCTGGGAGTTAATGAAAAACTGTTTTTT. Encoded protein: CASSLGVNEKLFF.

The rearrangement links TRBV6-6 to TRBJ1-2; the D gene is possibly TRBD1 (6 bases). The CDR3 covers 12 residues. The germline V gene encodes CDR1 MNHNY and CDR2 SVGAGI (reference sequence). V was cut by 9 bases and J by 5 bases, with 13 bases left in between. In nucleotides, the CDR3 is TGTGCCAGTCAAACAGGGTTGTATGGCTACACCTTC. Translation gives CASQTGLYGYTF.

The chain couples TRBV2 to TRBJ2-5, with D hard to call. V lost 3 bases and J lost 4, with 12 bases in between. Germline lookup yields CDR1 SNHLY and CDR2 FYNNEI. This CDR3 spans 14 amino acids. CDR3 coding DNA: TGTGCCAGCAGTGATGGCCGGGTAGGAGAGACCCAGTACTTC. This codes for CASSDGRVGETQYF. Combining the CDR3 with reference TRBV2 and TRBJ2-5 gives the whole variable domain EPEVTQTPSHQVTQMGQEVILRCVPISNHLYFYWYRQILGQKVEFLVSFYNNEISEKSEIFDDQFSVERPDGSNFTLKIRSTKLEDSAMYFCASSDGRVGETQYFGPGTRLLVL.

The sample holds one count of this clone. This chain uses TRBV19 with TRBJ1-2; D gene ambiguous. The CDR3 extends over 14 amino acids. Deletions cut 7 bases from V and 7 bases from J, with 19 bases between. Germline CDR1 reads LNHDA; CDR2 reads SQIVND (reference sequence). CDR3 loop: CASTGSGLFGGYTF. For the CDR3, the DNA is TGTGCCAGTACCGGCTCCGGCCTTTTTGGTGGCTACACCTTC. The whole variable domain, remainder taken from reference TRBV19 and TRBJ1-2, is DGGITQSPKYLFRKEGQNVTLSCEQNLNHDAMYWYRQDPGQGLRLIYYSQIVNDFQKGDIAEGYSVSREKKESFPLTVTSAQKNPTAFYLCASTGSGLFGGYTFGSGTRLTVV.

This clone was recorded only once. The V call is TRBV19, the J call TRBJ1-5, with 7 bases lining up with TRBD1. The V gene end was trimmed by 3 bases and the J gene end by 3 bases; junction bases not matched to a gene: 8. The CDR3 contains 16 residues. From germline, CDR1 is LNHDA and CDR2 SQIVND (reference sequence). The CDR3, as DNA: TGTGCCAGTAGTATTGTAGGGACAGTGACCAATCAGCCCCAGCATTTT. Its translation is CASSIVGTVTNQPQHF.

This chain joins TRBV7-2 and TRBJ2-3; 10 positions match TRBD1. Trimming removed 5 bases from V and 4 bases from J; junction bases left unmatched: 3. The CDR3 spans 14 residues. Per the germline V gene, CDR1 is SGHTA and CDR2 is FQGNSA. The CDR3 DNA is TGTGCCAGCAGCACGGGACAGGGGCCAGATACGCAGTATTTT. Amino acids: CASSTGQGPDTQYF.

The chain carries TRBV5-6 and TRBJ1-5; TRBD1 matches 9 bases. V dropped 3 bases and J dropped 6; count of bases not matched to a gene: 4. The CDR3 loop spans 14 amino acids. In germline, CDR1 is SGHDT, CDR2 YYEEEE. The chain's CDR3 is CASSWGQGRQPQHF. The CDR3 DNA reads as TGTGCCAGCAGCTGGGGACAGGGTCGTCAGCCCCAGCATTTT.

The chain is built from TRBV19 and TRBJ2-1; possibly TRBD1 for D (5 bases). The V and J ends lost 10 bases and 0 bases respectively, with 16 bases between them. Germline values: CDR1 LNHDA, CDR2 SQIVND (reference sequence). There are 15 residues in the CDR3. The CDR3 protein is CATQARADSYNEQFF. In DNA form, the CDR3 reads TGTGCCACCCAAGCCAGGGCAGACTCCTACAATGAGCAGTTCTTC.

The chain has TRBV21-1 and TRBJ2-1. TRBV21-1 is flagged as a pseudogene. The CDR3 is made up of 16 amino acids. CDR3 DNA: TGTGCCAGCAGCGGCAAGATTGTGGCAAGGTACAATGAGCAGTTCTTC. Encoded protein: CASSGKIVARYNEQFF.

Here the CDR3 DNA reads TGTGCCAGCAGCTTCGGAGTCACGATCCGAGCGACCTTC. It specifies CASSFGVTIRATF. This rearrangement joins TRBV7-2 to TRBJ1-2; D is undetermined. In germline, CDR1 is SGHTA, CDR2 FQGNSA. The CDR3 is 13 residues long. The V end lost 3 bases, the J end lost 14 bases, and 19 bases lay between the germline ends.

This CDR3 reads CASKGGDRRSGELFF. DNA of the CDR3: TGTGCCAGTAAGGGTGGGGACAGGAGGTCCGGGGAGCTGTTTTTT. The chain joins TRBV19 to TRBJ2-2; the match to TRBD1 covers 8 bases. The J segment lost 6 bases and the V segment lost 7 bases, leaving 10 bases of the junction unmatched. This CDR3 is 15 amino acids long. Germline V gives CDR1 LNHDA, CDR2 SQIVND (reference sequence).

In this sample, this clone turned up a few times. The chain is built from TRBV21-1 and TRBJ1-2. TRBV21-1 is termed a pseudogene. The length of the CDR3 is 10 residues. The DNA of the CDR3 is TGTGCCAGCAGCACCGGTGTCTACACCTTC. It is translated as CASSTGVYTF.

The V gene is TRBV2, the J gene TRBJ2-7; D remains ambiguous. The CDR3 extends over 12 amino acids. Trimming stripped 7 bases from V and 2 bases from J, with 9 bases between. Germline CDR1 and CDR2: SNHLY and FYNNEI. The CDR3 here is CASKGGTYEQYF. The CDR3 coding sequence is TGTGCCAGCAAAGGCGGAACCTACGAGCAGTACTTC.

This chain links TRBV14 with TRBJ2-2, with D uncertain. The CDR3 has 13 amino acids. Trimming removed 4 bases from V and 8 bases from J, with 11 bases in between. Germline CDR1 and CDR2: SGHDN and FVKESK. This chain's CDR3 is CASSPPVSGELFF. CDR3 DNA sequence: TGTGCCAGCAGCCCCCCGGTTTCTGGGGAGCTGTTTTTT.

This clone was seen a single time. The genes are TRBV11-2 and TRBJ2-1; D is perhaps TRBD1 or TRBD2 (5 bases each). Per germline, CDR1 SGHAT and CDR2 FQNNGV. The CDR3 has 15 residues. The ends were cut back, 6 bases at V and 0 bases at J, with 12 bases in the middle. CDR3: CASRAGTASYNEQFF. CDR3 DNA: TGTGCCAGCAGGGCCGGGACGGCCTCCTACAATGAGCAGTTCTTC. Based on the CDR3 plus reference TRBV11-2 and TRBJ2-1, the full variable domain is EAGVAQSPRYKIIEKRQSVAFWCNPISGHATLYWYQQILGQGPKLLIQFQNNGVVDDSQLPKDRFSAERLKGVDSTLKIQPAKLEDSAVYLCASRAGTASYNEQFFGPGTRLTVL.